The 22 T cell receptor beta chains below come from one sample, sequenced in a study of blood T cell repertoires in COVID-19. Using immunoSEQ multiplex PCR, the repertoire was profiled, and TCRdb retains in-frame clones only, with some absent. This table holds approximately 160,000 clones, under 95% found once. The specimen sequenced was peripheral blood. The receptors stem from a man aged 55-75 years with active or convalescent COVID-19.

The CDR3 region has the DNA TGTGCCAGCAGCCAAGGGCAGGGATGGTCAGACTATGGCTACACCTTC. Its translation is CASSQGQGWSDYGYTF. The V call is TRBV4-2, the J call TRBJ1-2; a possible D gene is TRBD1 (5 bases). V was pared by 1 base and J by 3 bases, with 15 bases between. This CDR3 comprises 16 residues. In germline, CDR1 is LGHNA, CDR2 YNFKEQ.

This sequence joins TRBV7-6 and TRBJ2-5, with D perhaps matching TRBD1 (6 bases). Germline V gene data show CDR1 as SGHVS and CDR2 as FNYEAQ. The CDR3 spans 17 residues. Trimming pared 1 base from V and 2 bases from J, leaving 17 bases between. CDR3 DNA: TGTGCCAGCAGCTTAGACCCTCAGGGGACCGTACAAGAGACCCAGTACTTC. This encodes CASSLDPQGTVQETQYF.

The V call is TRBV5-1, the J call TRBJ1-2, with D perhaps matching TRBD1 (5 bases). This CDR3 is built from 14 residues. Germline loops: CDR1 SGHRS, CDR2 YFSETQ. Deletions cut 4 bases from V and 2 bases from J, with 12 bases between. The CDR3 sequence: CASSGPTENYGYTF. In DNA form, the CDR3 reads TGCGCCAGCAGCGGCCCGACAGAAAACTATGGCTACACCTTC. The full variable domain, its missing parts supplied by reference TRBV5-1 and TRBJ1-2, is KAGVTQTPRYLIKTRGQQVTLSCSPISGHRSVSWYQQTPGQGLQFLFEYFSETQRNKGNFPGRFSGRQFSNSRSEMNVSTLELGDSALYLCASSGPTENYGYTFGSGTRLTVV.

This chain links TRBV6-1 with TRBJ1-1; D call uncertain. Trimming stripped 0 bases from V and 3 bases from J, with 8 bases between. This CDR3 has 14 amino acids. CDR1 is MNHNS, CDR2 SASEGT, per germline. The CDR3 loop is CASSEALGYTEAFF. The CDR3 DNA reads TGTGCCAGCAGTGAAGCGCTCGGTTACACTGAAGCTTTCTTT.

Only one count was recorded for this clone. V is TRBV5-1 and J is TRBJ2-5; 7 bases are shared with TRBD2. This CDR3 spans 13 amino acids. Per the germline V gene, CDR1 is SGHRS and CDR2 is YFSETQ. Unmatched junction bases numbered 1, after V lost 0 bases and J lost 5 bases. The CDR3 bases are TGCGCCAGCAGCTTGGGACTAGCTGAGACCCAGTACTTC. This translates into CASSLGLAETQYF.

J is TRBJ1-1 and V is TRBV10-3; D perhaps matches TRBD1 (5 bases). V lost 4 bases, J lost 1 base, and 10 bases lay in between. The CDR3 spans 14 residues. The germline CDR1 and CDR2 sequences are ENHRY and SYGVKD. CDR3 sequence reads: CAISVRGGNTEAFF. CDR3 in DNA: TGTGCCATCAGTGTTAGGGGTGGGAACACTGAAGCTTTCTTT.

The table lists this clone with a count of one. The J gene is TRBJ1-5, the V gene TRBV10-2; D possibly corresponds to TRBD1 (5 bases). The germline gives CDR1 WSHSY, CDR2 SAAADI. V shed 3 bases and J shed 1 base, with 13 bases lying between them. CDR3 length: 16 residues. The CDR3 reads CASSESRTSSNQPQHF. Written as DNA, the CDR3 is TGCGCCAGCAGTGAATCTAGGACATCGAGCAATCAGCCCCAGCATTTT.

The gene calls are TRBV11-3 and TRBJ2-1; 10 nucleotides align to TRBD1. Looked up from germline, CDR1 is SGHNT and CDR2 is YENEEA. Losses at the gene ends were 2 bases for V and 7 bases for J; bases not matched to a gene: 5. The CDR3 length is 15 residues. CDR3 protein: CASSLLGQGGNEQFF. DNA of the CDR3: TGTGCCAGCAGCTTACTTGGACAGGGGGGGAATGAGCAGTTCTTC.

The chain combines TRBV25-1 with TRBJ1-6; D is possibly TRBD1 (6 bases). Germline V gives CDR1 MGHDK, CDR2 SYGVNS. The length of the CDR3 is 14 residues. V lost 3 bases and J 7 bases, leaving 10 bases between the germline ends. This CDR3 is CASSEGHRNSPLHF. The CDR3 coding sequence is TGTGCCAGCAGTGAGGGACATCGGAATTCACCCCTCCACTTT. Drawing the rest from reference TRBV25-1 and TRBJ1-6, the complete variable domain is EADIYQTPRYLVIGTGKKITLECSQTMGHDKMYWYQQDPGMELHLIHYSYGVNSTEKGDLSSESTVSRIRTEHFPLTLESARPSHTSQYLCASSEGHRNSPLHFGNGTRLTVT.

The CDR3 coding sequence is TGTGCCAGCAGTGGGACTAGCGGGAGCCCGAGGTGGGAGCAGTACTTC. It translates to CASSGTSGSPRWEQYF. This sequence joins TRBV6-1 and TRBJ2-7; 13 nucleotides align to TRBD2. CDR1 MNHNS and CDR2 SASEGT come from the germline V gene. The junction had 10 bases not matched to a gene; V was cut back by 4 bases and J by 7 bases. The CDR3 spans 16 residues.

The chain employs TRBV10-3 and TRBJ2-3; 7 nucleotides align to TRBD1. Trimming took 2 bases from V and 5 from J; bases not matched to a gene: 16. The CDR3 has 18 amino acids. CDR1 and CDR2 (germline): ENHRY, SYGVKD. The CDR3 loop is CAISEGIDRASSGDTQYF. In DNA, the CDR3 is TGTGCCATCAGTGAGGGGATTGACAGGGCTTCGAGTGGAGATACGCAGTATTTT.

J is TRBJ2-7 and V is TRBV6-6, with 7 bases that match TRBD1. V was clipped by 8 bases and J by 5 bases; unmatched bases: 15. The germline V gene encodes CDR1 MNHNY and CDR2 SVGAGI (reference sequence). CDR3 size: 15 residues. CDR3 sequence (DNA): TGTGCCAGCGGCCTAGTTCGGGACAGCCTGAACGAGCAGTACTTC. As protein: CASGLVRDSLNEQYF.

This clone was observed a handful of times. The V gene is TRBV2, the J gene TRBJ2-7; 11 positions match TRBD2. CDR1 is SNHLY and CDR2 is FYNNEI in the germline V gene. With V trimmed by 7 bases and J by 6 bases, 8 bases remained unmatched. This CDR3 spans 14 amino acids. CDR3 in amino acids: CASNPPSGGIEQYF. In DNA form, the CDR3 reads TGTGCCAGCAATCCCCCTAGCGGGGGGATCGAGCAGTACTTC.

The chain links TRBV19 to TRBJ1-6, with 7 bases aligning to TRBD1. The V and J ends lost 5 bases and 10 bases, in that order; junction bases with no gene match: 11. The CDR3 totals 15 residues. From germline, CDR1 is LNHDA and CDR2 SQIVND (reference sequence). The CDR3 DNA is TGTGCCAGTAGTGTTGACAGGGACGGGGAGTCACCCCTCCACTTT. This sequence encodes CASSVDRDGESPLHF.

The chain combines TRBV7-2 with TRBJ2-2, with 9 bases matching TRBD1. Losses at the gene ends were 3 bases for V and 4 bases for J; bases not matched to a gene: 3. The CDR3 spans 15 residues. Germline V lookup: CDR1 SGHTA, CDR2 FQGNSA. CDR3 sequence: CASSFTTGGTGELFF. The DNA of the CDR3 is TGTGCCAGCAGCTTTACGACAGGGGGCACCGGGGAGCTGTTTTTT.

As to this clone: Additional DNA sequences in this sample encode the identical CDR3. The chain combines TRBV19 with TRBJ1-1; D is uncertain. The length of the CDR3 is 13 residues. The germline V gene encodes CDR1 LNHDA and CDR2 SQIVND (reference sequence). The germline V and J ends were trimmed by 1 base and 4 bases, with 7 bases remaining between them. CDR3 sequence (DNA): TGTGCCAGTAGTATAGGAGGGCCCACTGAAGCTTTCTTT. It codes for CASSIGGPTEAFF.

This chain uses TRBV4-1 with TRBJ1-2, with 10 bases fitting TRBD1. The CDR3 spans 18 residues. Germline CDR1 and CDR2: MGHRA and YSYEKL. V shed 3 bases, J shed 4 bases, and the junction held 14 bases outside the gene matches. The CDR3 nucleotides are TGCGCCAGCAGCCACACCGGGACAGGGGTGATCTCCCCCTATGGCTACACCTTC. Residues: CASSHTGTGVISPYGYTF.

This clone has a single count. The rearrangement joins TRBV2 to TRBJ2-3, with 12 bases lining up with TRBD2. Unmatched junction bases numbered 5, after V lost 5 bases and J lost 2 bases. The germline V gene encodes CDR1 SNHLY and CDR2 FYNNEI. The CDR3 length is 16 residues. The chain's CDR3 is CASSQGLAGLTDTQYF. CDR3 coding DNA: TGTGCCAGCAGTCAAGGACTAGCGGGGCTCACAGATACGCAGTATTTT.

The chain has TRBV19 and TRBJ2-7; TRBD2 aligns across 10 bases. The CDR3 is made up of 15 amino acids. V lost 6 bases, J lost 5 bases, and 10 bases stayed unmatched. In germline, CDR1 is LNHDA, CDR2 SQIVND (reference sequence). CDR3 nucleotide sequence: TGTGCCAGTAGCTGGGGAGCGGGAGGGCCTAACGAGCAGTACTTC. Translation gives CASSWGAGGPNEQYF.

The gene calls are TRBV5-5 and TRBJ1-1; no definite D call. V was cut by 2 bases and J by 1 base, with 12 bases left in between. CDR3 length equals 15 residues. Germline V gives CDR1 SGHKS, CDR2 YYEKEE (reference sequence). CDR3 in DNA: TGTGCCAGCAGCTTTGGTGAGGCAAGGAACACTGAAGCTTTCTTT. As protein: CASSFGEARNTEAFF.

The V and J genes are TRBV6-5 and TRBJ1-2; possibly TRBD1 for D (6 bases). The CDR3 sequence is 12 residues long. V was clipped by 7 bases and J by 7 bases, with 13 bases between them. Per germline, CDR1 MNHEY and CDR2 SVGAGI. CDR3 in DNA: TGTGCCAGCATAAGGGGGGGCCTTGGCTACACCTTC. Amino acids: CASIRGGLGYTF.

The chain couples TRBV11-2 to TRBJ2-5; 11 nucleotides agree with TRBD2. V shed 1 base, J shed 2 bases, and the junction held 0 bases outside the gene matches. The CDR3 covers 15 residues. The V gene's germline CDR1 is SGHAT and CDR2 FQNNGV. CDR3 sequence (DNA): TGTGCCAGCAGCTTAGGACTAGCGGGACAAGAGACCCAGTACTTC. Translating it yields CASSLGLAGQETQYF.